The rows below give T cell receptor beta chains drawn from one sample of a study of shared clonotypes between healthy human individuals. Repertoires were generated with immunoSEQ multiplex PCR, while TCRdb's copy carries only in-frame clones and drops some. The table has some 650,000 clones, approximately 97% seen once. Source material: naive CD4+ T cells sorted from blood. The source of these receptors is a woman aged 30 to 39 in good health. CDR3s include the opening cysteine and the closing phenylalanine or tryptophan. D genes are given only for firm matches. Clone sizes are given selectively: once, few, many, or a class where the clone is expanded.

V gene,J gene,D gene,clone size,CDR3 protein,CDR3 DNA
TRBV5-1,TRBJ2-5,TRBD1,-,CASSIIGQGFEETQYF,TGCGCCAGCTCAATTATCGGACAGGGATTCGAAGAGACCCAGTACTTC
TRBV28,TRBJ2-7,-,-,CASSQSGSEQYF,TGTGCCAGCAGCCAAAGCGGGTCCGAGCAGTACTTC
TRBV5-1,TRBJ1-4,-,-,CASSLTNTEEKLFF,TGCGCCAGCAGCTTGACAAATACAGAGGAAAAACTGTTTTTT
TRBV19,TRBJ1-1,-,-,CASSIEGNTEAFF,TGTGCCAGTAGTATCGAGGGCAACACTGAAGCTTTCTTT
TRBV6-6,TRBJ2-1,-,-,CASRTQGSYNEQFF,TGTGCCAGCAGAACCCAGGGTTCCTACAATGAGCAGTTCTTC
TRBV10-1,TRBJ2-1,TRBD2,-,CASSVAGSYNEQFF,TGCGCCAGCAGTGTAGCGGGATCCTACAATGAGCAGTTCTTC
TRBV19,TRBJ1-4,-,-,CASSMDVYEKLFF,TGTGCCAGTAGTATGGACGTATATGAAAAACTGTTTTTT
TRBV11-2,TRBJ1-6,-,-,CASSLENSQNSPLHF,TGTGCCAGCAGCTTAGAGAACAGCCAGAATTCACCCCTCCACTTT
TRBV30,TRBJ1-3,-,-,CAWSVRRSSGNTIYF,TGTGCCTGGAGTGTAAGAAGGAGCTCTGGAAACACCATATATTTT
TRBV2,TRBJ2-1,TRBD2,-,CASRATSGRYNEQFF,TGTGCCAGCAGGGCTACTAGCGGGAGGTACAATGAGCAGTTCTTC
TRBV5-1,TRBJ2-5,TRBD1,once,CASSSGQGETQYF,TGCGCCAGCAGCTCGGGACAGGGAGAGACCCAGTACTTC
TRBV9,TRBJ2-1,TRBD2,-,CASSRRTSGANEQFF,TGTGCCAGCAGCCGCCGGACTAGCGGGGCAAATGAGCAGTTCTTC
TRBV9,TRBJ2-2,-,once,CASSVLGQQNTGELFF,TGTGCCAGCAGCGTACTCGGACAGCAGAACACCGGGGAGCTGTTTTTT
TRBV11-2,TRBJ1-2,TRBD1,-,CASTLGTGYNYGYTF,TGTGCCAGCACCCTAGGGACAGGGTACAACTATGGCTACACCTTC
TRBV11-2,TRBJ2-1,-,once,CASSSLRTLGQFF,TGTGCCAGCAGCTCCCTCAGAACCTTAGGGCAGTTCTTC
TRBV7-9,TRBJ2-2,-,-,CASSLVPTGELFF,TGTGCCAGCAGCTTAGTTCCCACCGGGGAGCTGTTTTTT
TRBV16,TRBJ1-5,TRBD1,-,CASSPRDRGTLWEPQHF,TGTGCCAGCAGCCCCCGGGACAGGGGTACCCTTTGGGAGCCCCAGCATTTT
TRBV10-3,TRBJ1-4,-,-,CAISGGPQGYEKLFF,TGTGCCATCAGTGGGGGGCCCCAGGGGTATGAAAAACTGTTTTTT
TRBV7-9,TRBJ2-1,TRBD2,once,CASSLHRGTSGISYNEQFF,TGTGCCAGCAGTTTACATAGGGGGACTAGCGGAATATCCTACAATGAGCAGTTCTTC
TRBV27,TRBJ1-2,-,-,CASSSYRIGDGYTF,TGTGCCAGCAGTTCCTACAGAATTGGAGATGGCTACACCTTC
TRBV27,TRBJ2-3,-,-,CASSVMPYSTDTQYF,TGTGCCAGCAGTGTGATGCCTTATAGCACAGATACGCAGTATTTT
TRBV28,TRBJ2-1,TRBD2,-,CASSLGRLAGGEQFF,TGTGCCAGCAGTTTAGGTCGACTAGCGGGAGGGGAGCAGTTCTTC
TRBV9,TRBJ2-2,-,-,CASSVVGGFTGELFF,TGTGCCAGCAGCGTAGTTGGAGGGTTTACCGGGGAGCTGTTTTTT
TRBV18,TRBJ1-2,-,-,CASSPRGEPMSAYGYTF,TGTGCCAGCTCACCAAGGGGAGAGCCTATGAGCGCCTATGGCTACACCTTC
TRBV5-4,TRBJ1-2,-,-,CASSLASSYGYTF,TGTGCCAGCAGTTTGGCCAGCAGCTATGGCTACACCTTC
TRBV28,TRBJ2-7,TRBD1,-,CASSDSQGRFLEQYF,TGTGCCAGCAGTGATTCACAGGGGAGATTTTTGGAGCAGTACTTC
TRBV7-9,TRBJ1-5,-,-,CASSPGGSNQPQHF,TGTGCCAGCAGCCCCGGAGGTAGCAATCAGCCCCAGCATTTT
TRBV25-1,TRBJ2-1,TRBD2,-,CASKLAGGPGNEQFF,TGTGCCAGCAAATTAGCGGGAGGGCCGGGCAATGAGCAGTTCTTC
TRBV6-5,TRBJ1-2,TRBD1,-,CASGQGAGYTF,TGTGCCAGCGGACAGGGGGCTGGCTACACCTTC
TRBV5-5,TRBJ2-7,TRBD2,-,CASSLEAGGPREQYF,TGTGCCAGCAGCTTGGAGGCGGGAGGGCCTAGGGAGCAGTACTTC
TRBV6-5,TRBJ2-7,TRBD1,-,CASRTRGQWAYEQCF,TGTGCCAGCAGGACCCGGGGACAGTGGGCCTACGAGCAGTGCTTC
TRBV9,TRBJ2-5,-,-,CASSVAGRLFQETQYF,TGTGCCAGCAGCGTAGCTGGGCGGCTTTTTCAAGAGACCCAGTACTTC